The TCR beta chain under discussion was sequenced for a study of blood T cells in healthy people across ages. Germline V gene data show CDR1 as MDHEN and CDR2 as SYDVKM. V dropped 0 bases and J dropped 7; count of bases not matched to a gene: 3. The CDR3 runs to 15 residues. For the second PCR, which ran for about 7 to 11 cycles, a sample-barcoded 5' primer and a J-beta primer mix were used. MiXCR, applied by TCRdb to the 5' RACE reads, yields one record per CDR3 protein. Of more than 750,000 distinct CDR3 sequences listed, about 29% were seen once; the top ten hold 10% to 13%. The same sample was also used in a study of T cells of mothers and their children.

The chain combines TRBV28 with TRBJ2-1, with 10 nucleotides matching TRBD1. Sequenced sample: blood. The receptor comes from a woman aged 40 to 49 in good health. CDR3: CASSLWDRGGNEQFF. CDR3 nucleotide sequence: TGTGCCAGCAGTTTATGGGACAGGGGGGGGAATGAGCAGTTCTTC.